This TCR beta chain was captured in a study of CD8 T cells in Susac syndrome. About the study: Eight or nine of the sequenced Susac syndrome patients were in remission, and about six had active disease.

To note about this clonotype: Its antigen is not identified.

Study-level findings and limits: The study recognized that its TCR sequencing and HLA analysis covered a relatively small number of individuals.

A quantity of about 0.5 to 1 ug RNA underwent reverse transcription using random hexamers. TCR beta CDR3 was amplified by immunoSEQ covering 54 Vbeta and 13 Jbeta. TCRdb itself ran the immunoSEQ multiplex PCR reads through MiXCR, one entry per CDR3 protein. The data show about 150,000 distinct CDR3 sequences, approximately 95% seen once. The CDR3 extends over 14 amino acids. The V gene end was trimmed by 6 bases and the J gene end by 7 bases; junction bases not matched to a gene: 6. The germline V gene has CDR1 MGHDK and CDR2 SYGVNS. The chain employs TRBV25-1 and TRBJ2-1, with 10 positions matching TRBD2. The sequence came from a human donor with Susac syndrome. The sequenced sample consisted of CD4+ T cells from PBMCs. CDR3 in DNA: TGTGCCAGCAGCTTAGCGGGGGGAGGGAATGAGCAGTTCTTC. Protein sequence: CASSLAGGGNEQFF.